This TCR beta chain was obtained from a study of blood T cells in healthy people across ages. Study conclusions and caveats: Relative to aged donors, long-lived donors carried more naive CD4+ cells and displayed higher diversity.

This clonotype was seen ten or more times. Its cognate antigen is unknown. The use of a sample-barcoded 5' primer and a J-beta primer mix characterized a second PCR of about 7 to 12 cycles. Every cDNA molecule bore a tag from a template-switch adaptor containing 12 random nucleotides. TCRdb recomputed calls from the 5' RACE reads with MiXCR, one row per CDR3 protein. The sample lists approximately 800,000 distinct CDR3 sequences, about 46% occurring once. The CDR3 extends over 13 amino acids. V lost 2 bases to trimming and J lost 11 bases, with 15 bases between them. The chain combines TRBV12-3 or TRBV12-4 with TRBJ2-5; D remains ambiguous. The material sequenced was blood. This clonotype was sampled from an elderly man in good health. DNA of the CDR3: TGTGCCAGCAGTTTATCTAGATTTAATGAGCAGTACTTC. As protein: CASSLSRFNEQYF.